Below, 28 T cell receptor beta chains from the same sample are listed, as sequenced in a study of molecular identifiers for immune sequencing clone quantification (dated by TCRdb to 2017 to 2018). Receptor libraries were prepared by PCR. The data were produced on an Illumina HiSeq 4000. TCRdb trimmed public reads at Q25 via fastp, called clones via MiXCR and kept in-frame beta chains. Entries that share a CDR3 protein sequence are merged under the most common genes and DNA. The sample records about 640,000 distinct CDR3 sequences, 15% to 20% of which are singletons. Of the sample, 0.85% is held by the ten largest clones. Sequenced: naive CD8+ T cells from blood, with Jurkat cell RNA spiked in. According to the study, the label for this sample's cell subset or site signals: FACS-sorted CD8+CD4-CCR7+CD45RA+ naive T cells. Receptor source: a human donor in good health. Some libraries in this study had Jurkat cell RNA spiked in.

Of note for this clonotype: In this CDR3 the conserved last residue, phenylalanine or tryptophan, is missing, so a read error is likely. The chain employs TRBV29-1 and TRBJ2-7; the match to TRBD1 covers 10 bases. After removal of 8 bases from V and 0 bases from J, the junction contained 7 bases not matched to a gene. The CDR3 covers 14 residues. Germline V gives CDR1 SQVTM, CDR2 ANQGSEA. CDR3 nucleotide sequence: TGCAGCATTGCGGGACAGGGGAGCTCCTACGAGCAGTACCTC. Protein product: CSIAGQGSSYEQYL.

The chain is built from TRBV4-1 and TRBJ2-7; D unresolved. The germline CDR1 and CDR2 sequences are MGHRA and YSYEKL. Trimming removed 0 bases at V and 5 bases at J, with 14 bases between. The CDR3 length is 15 residues. The CDR3 coding sequence is TGCGCCAGCAGCCAAGAACCCAGATACTACAACGAGCAGTACTTC. It translates to CASSQEPRYYNEQYF.

This clonotype has a handful of counts. The chain links TRBV30 to TRBJ2-5; possibly TRBD2 for D (7 bases). V lost 4 bases to trimming and J lost 5 bases, with 23 bases between them. Per germline, CDR1 GTSNPN and CDR2 SVGIG (reference sequence). CDR3 length equals 16 residues. CDR3 bases: TGTGCCTGGACCATGGTGCAGGGAGGGGGGGTGGAGACCCAGTACTTC. This codes for CAWTMVQGGGVETQYF.

This clonotype came up a few times. This chain links TRBV10-3 with TRBJ1-2; D is uncertain. This CDR3 contains 13 residues. V was shortened by 0 bases and J by 4 bases, with 6 bases between the two germline ends. From germline, CDR1 is ENHRY and CDR2 SYGVKD. This chain's CDR3 is CAISESNSYGYTF. The CDR3 DNA reads TGTGCCATCAGTGAGTCGAACAGCTATGGCTACACCTTC.

V gene TRBV6-1 combines with J gene TRBJ2-2; D uncertain. Germline-derived CDR1 and CDR2 are MNHNS and SASEGT. This CDR3 is built from 14 residues. V lost 10 bases and J 6 bases, leaving 18 bases between the germline ends. The DNA of the CDR3 is TGTGCCAACCACCACAGTTGGCTATCCGGGGAGCTGTTTTTT. Translated, it gives CANHHSWLSGELFF.

Notes on this clonotype: A junction boundary mismatches the germline segment, possibly from a read error. V gene TRBV28 combines with J gene TRBJ2-7; the match to TRBD1 covers 7 bases. This CDR3 is built from 19 residues. In germline, CDR1 is MDHEN, CDR2 SYDVKM. CDR3 sequence reads: CAGSSSYGGGQSYSYEQYF. As DNA, the CDR3 is TGTGCCGGCAGTTCCTCCTATGGTGGGGGACAGTCATACTCCTACGAGCAGTACTTC.

This clonotype was seen at least ten times. This chain joins TRBV6-5 and TRBJ2-2; D unclear. Germline-derived CDR1 and CDR2 are MNHEY and SVGAGI. Trimming removed 4 bases at V and 5 bases at J, with 11 bases between. The CDR3 covers 14 residues. The CDR3 loop reads CASSSRPLTGELFF. In DNA form, the CDR3 reads TGTGCCAGCAGTTCTAGACCTCTTACCGGGGAGCTGTTTTTT.

The chain recombines TRBV20-1 with TRBJ2-6, with D unresolved. Germline V gene data show CDR1 as DFQATT and CDR2 as SNEGSKA (reference sequence). V was shortened by 6 bases and J by 0 bases, with 12 bases between the two germline ends. This CDR3 has 15 amino acids. CDR3 amino acids: CSAPRPSSGANVLTF. CDR3 bases: TGCAGTGCACCCCGACCGAGCTCTGGGGCCAACGTCCTGACTTTC.

In its sample, this clonotype was seen a few times. The V gene is TRBV5-4, the J gene TRBJ2-1; D call uncertain. Trimming cost V 4 bases and J 9 bases, with 11 bases left between them. Germline V gene sequence: CDR1 SGHNT, CDR2 YYREEE (reference sequence). The CDR3 consists of 12 residues. For the CDR3, the DNA is TGTGCCAGCAGCGGGTCTGGGGTTGAGCAGTTCTTC. This encodes CASSGSGVEQFF.

This clonotype was seen at least ten times. This sequence joins TRBV10-2 and TRBJ2-5, with 8 bases lining up with TRBD2. Germline CDR1 WSHSY, CDR2 SAAADI. V lost 4 bases, J lost 2 bases, and 6 bases stayed unmatched. This CDR3 spans 15 amino acids. The CDR3 reads CASSGLAGVQETQYF. In nucleotides, the CDR3 is TGCGCCAGCAGTGGGCTAGCGGGCGTTCAAGAGACCCAGTACTTC.

On this clonotype itself: A clone one base away is much larger, so this may be a read error. The chain has TRBV7-9 and TRBJ2-2; D gene uncertain. CDR1 SEHNR and CDR2 FQNEAQ come from the germline V gene (reference sequence). Trimming took 6 bases from V and 4 from J, leaving 15 bases between them. This CDR3 spans 15 amino acids. CDR3 sequence (DNA): TGTGCCAGCAGTCCTTGGACCACGAGCACCGGGGAGCTGTTTTTT. Encoded protein: CASSPWTTSTGELFF.

This clonotype has at least ten counts. The gene calls are TRBV29-1 and TRBJ2-3; possibly TRBD1 for D (6 bases). The V end lost 6 bases, the J end lost 2 bases, and 18 bases lay between the germline ends. The CDR3 contains 15 residues. In germline, CDR1 is SQVTM, CDR2 ANQGSEA. As DNA, the CDR3 is TGCAGCGTCCCCCCTGAGGGGACAAACACAGATACGCAGTATTTT. Translating gives CSVPPEGTNTDTQYF.

The sample holds many counts of this clonotype. The V gene is TRBV20-1, the J gene TRBJ2-5; TRBD2 aligns across 10 bases. This CDR3 is built from 15 residues. CDR1 is DFQATT and CDR2 is SNEGSKA in the germline V gene (reference sequence). The junction had 5 bases not matched to a gene; V was cut back by 1 base and J by 3 bases. The CDR3 DNA reads TGCAGTGCTAGAGTCATAGCGGGAGGCGAAGAGACCCAGTACTTC. This codes for CSARVIAGGEETQYF.

In this sample, this clonotype turned up a few times. The rearrangement links TRBV6-2 or TRBV6-3 to TRBJ1-5; TRBD1 matches at 10 bases. Germline-derived CDR1 and CDR2 are MNHEY and SVGEGT. Trimming took 2 bases from V and 7 from J; bases not matched to a gene: 11. This CDR3 is 17 amino acids long. The CDR3 reads CASSYVVGTGVGQPQHF. CDR3 sequence (DNA): TGTGCCAGCAGTTACGTGGTCGGGACAGGGGTCGGGCAGCCCCAGCATTTT.

This clonotype was counted between two and nine times. The chain couples TRBV27 to TRBJ1-5, with 8 nucleotides matching TRBD1. With V trimmed by 4 bases and J by 7 bases, 12 bases remained unmatched. Germline V gene data show CDR1 as MNHEY and CDR2 as SMNVEV (reference sequence). This CDR3 comprises 16 residues. The DNA of the CDR3 is TGTGCCAGCAGTTCGACAGGGGAAGGAGGTTCGCAGCCCCAGCATTTT. It is translated as CASSSTGEGGSQPQHF.

Concerning this clonotype: One junction end does not reproduce the germline sequence, and a read error may be involved. The CDR3: CACSDDSAINLPQHF. CDR3 nucleotides: TGTGCCTGCAGCGATGACAGTGCAATCAATCTGCCCCAGCATTTT. V usage is TRBV7-9 and J usage is TRBJ1-5; a weak D match, TRBD1 (5 bases). Germline CDR1 and CDR2: SEHNR and FQNEAQ (reference sequence). CDR3 length: 15 amino acids.

This clonotype was counted once. This may come from a read error, since a much larger clone is one base off. The V call is TRBV19, the J call TRBJ2-7; either TRBD1 or TRBD2 may supply D (6 bases each). V lost 1 base and J lost 2, with 15 bases in between. The germline CDR1 and CDR2 sequences are LNHDA and SQIVND (reference sequence). This CDR3 has 16 amino acids. The CDR3 DNA reads TGTGCCAGTAGTATAGGGAACGGGGGCCTTACCTACGAGCAGTACTTC. As protein: CASSIGNGGLTYEQYF.

This clonotype was seen once. No conserved phenylalanine or tryptophan is present at the end of the CDR3, so a read error is the likely explanation. This chain connects TRBV6-1 to TRBJ1-5; unclear D gene. The germline V gene encodes CDR1 MNHNS and CDR2 SASEGT. V was pared by 2 bases and J by 4 bases, with 15 bases between. The CDR3 length is 16 residues. CDR3 nucleotide sequence: TGTGCCAGCAGTGAATGGATAGGGAAAGGAAATCAGCCCCAGCATTGT. It translates to CASSEWIGKGNQPQHC.

This clonotype came up a few times. This rearrangement joins TRBV7-2 to TRBJ2-5; D unclear. The CDR3 spans 15 residues. V lost 4 bases to trimming and J lost 0 bases, with 12 bases between them. Germline V gives CDR1 SGHTA, CDR2 FQGNSA. CDR3 amino acids: CASSSPSEYQETQYF. CDR3 DNA sequence: TGTGCCAGCAGCTCCCCTTCAGAGTACCAAGAGACCCAGTACTTC.

This chain joins TRBV11-2 and TRBJ2-7, with 8 bases identical to TRBD1. From germline, CDR1 is SGHAT and CDR2 FQNNGV. The V gene end was trimmed by 5 bases and the J gene end by 3 bases; junction bases not matched to a gene: 9. There are 15 residues in the CDR3. The CDR3 region has the DNA TGTGCCAGCAGCCCTCCGGGACAGGCGGGCTACGAGCAGTACTTC. Translating it yields CASSPPGQAGYEQYF.

For this clonotype: Just one base apart from a much larger clone, this may be a read error. The final CDR3 position lacks the conserved phenylalanine or tryptophan, pointing to a likely read error. The V call is TRBV28, the J call TRBJ2-7; D gene ambiguous. Per germline, CDR1 MDHEN and CDR2 SYDVKM. CDR3 length: 13 amino acids. Trimming stripped 7 bases from V and 5 bases from J, with 15 bases between. CDR3 protein: CASIGPDGHEQYL. The CDR3 DNA is TGTGCCAGCATAGGACCCGACGGCCACGAGCAGTACCTC.

In its sample, this clonotype was seen a few times. This chain joins TRBV18 and TRBJ2-1; the D is unclear. V was trimmed by 2 bases and J by 10 bases, leaving 15 bases between them. Germline values: CDR1 KGHSH, CDR2 LQKENI. The CDR3 has 14 amino acids. The CDR3 protein is CASSPKEWVREQFF. CDR3 DNA sequence: TGTGCCAGCTCACCAAAGGAGTGGGTCAGGGAGCAGTTCTTC. Combining the CDR3 with reference TRBV18 and TRBJ2-1 gives the whole variable domain NAGVMQNPRHLVRRRGQEARLRCSPMKGHSHVYWYRQLPEEGLKFMVYLQKENIIDESGMPKERFSAEFPKEGPSILRIQQVVRGDSAAYFCASSPKEWVREQFFGPGTRLTVL.

The gene calls are TRBV2 and TRBJ2-1; 7 bases fit TRBD2. The V and J ends lost 8 bases and 9 bases, in that order; junction bases with no gene match: 10. In germline, CDR1 is SNHLY, CDR2 FYNNEI. The CDR3 contains 13 residues. CDR3 residues: CASGTMLQSEQFF. The CDR3 bases are TGTGCCAGCGGGACTATGCTCCAGAGTGAGCAGTTCTTC. Full variable domain (outside the CDR3, taken from reference TRBV2 and TRBJ2-1): EPEVTQTPSHQVTQMGQEVILRCVPISNHLYFYWYRQILGQKVEFLVSFYNNEISEKSEIFDDQFSVERPDGSNFTLKIRSTKLEDSAMYFCASGTMLQSEQFFGPGTRLTVL.

This clonotype has only one observation. Possible read error: a much larger clone is one base away. The V gene is TRBV20-1, the J gene TRBJ2-7, with TRBD2 matching 8 bases. CDR1 and CDR2 from the germline V gene are DFQATT and SNEGSKA (reference sequence). The CDR3 totals 17 residues. DNA of the CDR3: TGCAGTGCTAGAGGACCGGGCCGTACTAGCGGTTCCTACGAGCGGTACTTC. This gives the protein CSARGPGRTSGSYERYF.

At least ten counts were recorded for this clonotype. The chain joins TRBV7-9 to TRBJ1-5; no clear D. This CDR3 is 15 amino acids long. Germline lookup yields CDR1 SEHNR and CDR2 FQNEAQ (reference sequence). V was shortened by 5 bases and J by 4 bases, with 15 bases between the two germline ends. CDR3 sequence (DNA): TGTGCCAGCAGCCCCCTCGATAGGACTAATCAGCCCCAGCATTTT. Its translation is CASSPLDRTNQPQHF.

This clonotype has a single count. It may be a read error: a sequence one base away is much more abundant. The chain combines TRBV12-3 or TRBV12-4 with TRBJ1-2, with a weak D call TRBD1 (5 bases). This CDR3 contains 13 residues. Trimming removed 8 bases at V and 6 bases at J, with 16 bases between. The CDR3 loop reads CASGGPGANGYTF. CDR3 sequence (DNA): TGTGCCAGCGGGGGACCCGGGGCGAATGGCTACACCTTC.

This clonotype was seen only a few times. The genes are TRBV19 and TRBJ2-6; tentatively, D is TRBD2 (6 bases). CDR3 length: 16 amino acids. V lost 8 bases to trimming and J lost 3 bases, with 17 bases between them. Germline CDR1 reads LNHDA; CDR2 reads SQIVND (reference sequence). CDR3 amino acids: CASGLAGLRGANVLTF. CDR3 nucleotides: TGTGCCAGTGGCCTGGCGGGACTTCGTGGGGCCAACGTCCTGACTTTC.

This clonotype was seen only a few times. A read error may explain this, as a much larger clone is one base away. The CDR3, as DNA: TGTGCCAGCAGCTCATCGACCTTCACAGATACGCAGTATTTT. This gives the protein CASSSSTFTDTQYF. The V call is TRBV7-8, the J call TRBJ2-3; D is unclear. V lost 4 bases and J lost 2, with 10 bases in between. The CDR3 covers 14 residues. Germline V lookup: CDR1 SGHVS, CDR2 FQNEAQ. The full variable domain, completed using reference TRBV7-8 and TRBJ2-3, is GAGVSQSPRYKVAKRGQDVALRCDPISGHVSLFWYQQALGQGPEFLTYFQNEAQLDKSGLPSDRFFAERPEGSVSTLKIQRTQQEDSAVYLCASSSSTFTDTQYFGPGTRLTVL.